This TCR beta chain was captured by sequencing in a study of tumor-infiltrating lymphocytes in localized non-small cell lung cancer. Study-level background: Tumor tissue and non-adjacent uninvolved lung came from each patient. Overall study results and limits: Recurrence-free survival showed no association with tumor T-cell fraction. TCRbeta sequencing showed higher T cell infiltration in tumors than uninvolved lung.

Germline V gene data show CDR1 as MDHEN and CDR2 as SYDVKM. The CDR3 extends over 14 amino acids. Trimming removed 7 bases from V and 0 bases from J, with 10 bases in between. Concerning this clone itself: Its cognate antigen is unknown.

Profiling relied on immunoSEQ multiplex PCR, and the TCRdb table lists in-frame clones only, not all of them. The profile shows roughly 13,000 clones, 82% of them singletons. The sequence was obtained from a human donor with non-small cell lung cancer. The sample taken for sequencing was lung tumor tissue. The rearrangement joins TRBV28 to TRBJ2-4; D may be TRBD1 (5 bases). The CDR3 sequence: CASTPGLAKNIQYF. Written as DNA, the CDR3 is TGTGCCAGCACTCCAGGGCTAGCCAAAAACATTCAGTACTTC.